A single sample is the source of the 18 T cell receptor beta chains below, sequenced in a study of OX40 agonist ivuxolimab in advanced cancers. Here immunoSEQ multiplex PCR was the method, and the copy in TCRdb shows in-frame clones only, minus some. The sample consists of approximately 57,000 clones, 83% of them appearing once. This specimen consisted of CD4+ or CD8+ T cells sorted from blood, obtained in a trial of the OX40 agonist ivuxolimab. All receptors come from an adult with an advanced solid tumor such as melanoma, head and neck, liver or kidney cancer.

This clone was counted between two and nine times. This chain joins TRBV15 and TRBJ1-5, with D uncertain. Germline V lookup: CDR1 LNHNV, CDR2 YYDKDF (reference sequence). The CDR3 extends over 15 amino acids. The ends were cut back, 1 base at V and 0 bases at J, with 7 bases in the middle. The CDR3 region is CATSRVTSSNQPQHF. The CDR3 coding sequence is TGTGCCACCAGCAGAGTGACGAGTAGCAATCAGCCCCAGCATTTT.

The count of this clone is one. This chain links TRBV6-5 with TRBJ1-4; D remains ambiguous. The germline V gene has CDR1 MNHEY and CDR2 SVGAGI. The CDR3 runs 14 residues. V dropped 5 bases and J dropped 8 bases, with 15 bases sitting between them. In nucleotides, the CDR3 is TGTGCCAGCAGTGGTGAGACCGTGGGGGAAAAACTGTTTTTT. It encodes CASSGETVGEKLFF.

The chain employs TRBV7-2 and TRBJ1-5; TRBD1 is a possible D gene (5 bases). CDR1 and CDR2 (germline): SGHTA, FQGNSA. This CDR3 contains 15 residues. Trimming removed 6 bases at V and 4 bases at J, with 16 bases between. The CDR3 loop reads CASSLSWGGNQPQHF. The CDR3 coding sequence is TGTGCCAGCAGTTTGTCGTGGGGGGGGAATCAGCCCCAGCATTTT. Together with reference TRBV7-2 and TRBJ1-5, the CDR3 gives the full variable domain: GAGVSQSPSNKVTEKGKDVELRCDPISGHTALYWYRQSLGQGLEFLIYFQGNSAPDKSGLPSDRFSAERTGGSVSTLTIQRTQQEDSAVYLCASSLSWGGNQPQHFGDGTRLSIL.

The gene calls are TRBV6-5 and TRBJ1-1; D is unresolved. Germline V lookup: CDR1 MNHEY, CDR2 SVGAGI. V was cut by 3 bases and J by 0 bases, with 5 bases left in between. CDR3 length: 13 amino acids. The DNA of the CDR3 is TGTGCCAGCAGTTATACCTTGAACACTGAAGCTTTCTTT. It is translated as CASSYTLNTEAFF.

The chain is built from TRBV7-2 and TRBJ2-1; tentatively, D is TRBD1 (6 bases). CDR1 SGHTA and CDR2 FQGNSA come from the germline V gene. Trimming removed 5 bases from V and 8 bases from J, with 19 bases in between. The CDR3 runs to 15 residues. The CDR3 DNA reads as TGTGCCAGCAGCCTCGGGCACAGGGATAGGGATGAGCAGTTCTTC. As protein: CASSLGHRDRDEQFF.

V and J are TRBV30 and TRBJ2-6; 7 bases align to TRBD1. The CDR3 covers 16 residues. Germline V CDR1 and CDR2: GTSNPN, SVGIG (reference sequence). Unmatched junction bases numbered 6, after V lost 4 bases and J lost 0 bases. CDR3 DNA sequence: TGTGCCTGGAAGGGGCAGGGGGACTCTGGGGCCAACGTCCTGACTTTC. This gives the protein CAWKGQGDSGANVLTF.

The genes are TRBV6-5 and TRBJ1-5; D possibly corresponds to TRBD1 (5 bases). Trimming shortened V by 2 bases and J by 0 bases, and 11 bases separated the two germline ends. Germline V gene data show CDR1 as MNHEY and CDR2 as SVGAGI. This CDR3 is built from 16 residues. CDR3 sequence: CASSYRGPNSNQPQHF. CDR3 DNA sequence: TGTGCCAGCAGTTACCGGGGCCCTAATAGCAATCAGCCCCAGCATTTT.

The chain carries TRBV6-1 and TRBJ1-3; 7 bases are a match to TRBD1. CDR1 and CDR2 from the germline V gene are MNHNS and SASEGT. Losses at the gene ends were 1 base for V and 3 bases for J; bases not matched to a gene: 0. The CDR3 runs to 14 residues. The CDR3 loop is CASSEGTGGNTIYF. The CDR3 coding sequence is TGTGCCAGCAGTGAAGGGACAGGTGGAAACACCATATATTTT.

This chain links TRBV7-8 with TRBJ2-7; D remains unclear. The germline V gene encodes CDR1 SGHVS and CDR2 FQNEAQ. V was pared by 2 bases and J by 2 bases, with 10 bases between. The CDR3 has 14 residues. The CDR3 region has the DNA TGTGCCAGCAGCTTAACCTTTCGCACCTACGAGCAGTACTTC. This encodes CASSLTFRTYEQYF.

V gene TRBV29-1 combines with J gene TRBJ1-1; D call uncertain. The CDR3 totals 12 residues. V was cut by 3 bases and J by 11 bases, with 16 bases left in between. Looked up from germline, CDR1 is SQVTM and CDR2 is ANQGSEA. CDR3 region: CSVDASLKAAFF. CDR3 coding DNA: TGCAGCGTTGATGCCAGCTTAAAGGCCGCTTTCTTT.

The genes are TRBV6-1 and TRBJ2-7; 7 bases match TRBD1. Trimming took 1 base from V and 0 from J; bases not matched to a gene: 6. The length of the CDR3 is 16 residues. CDR1 is MNHNS, CDR2 SASEGT, per germline. This CDR3 reads CASSEGDSLASYEQYF. In DNA, the CDR3 is TGTGCCAGCAGTGAAGGGGACAGTCTCGCCTCCTACGAGCAGTACTTC.

This clone was observed once. The V gene is TRBV5-4, the J gene TRBJ1-6; D is possibly TRBD1 (6 bases). The CDR3 covers 16 residues. The V gene's germline CDR1 is SGHNT and CDR2 YYREEE (reference sequence). Trimming left V 4 bases short and J 7 bases short, with 18 bases between. The CDR3 here is CASSPGGQGRNSPLHF. For the CDR3, the DNA is TGTGCCAGCAGCCCGGGGGGGCAGGGACGAAATTCACCCCTCCACTTT. Variable domain in full (rest from reference TRBV5-4 and TRBJ1-6): ETGVTQSPTHLIKTRGQQVTLRCSSQSGHNTVSWYQQALGQGPQFIFQYYREEENGRGNFPPRFSGLQFPNYSSELNVNALELDDSALYLCASSPGGQGRNSPLHFGNGTRLTVT.

The V gene is TRBV6-5, the J gene TRBJ2-1; tentative D call: TRBD2 (5 bases). Germline loops: CDR1 MNHEY, CDR2 SVGAGI. V lost 0 bases to trimming and J lost 3 bases, with 6 bases between them. The CDR3 is made up of 14 amino acids. In nucleotides, the CDR3 is TGTGCCAGCAGTTACTCGAGGGACTACAATGAGCAGTTCTTC. Encoded protein: CASSYSRDYNEQFF.

CDR3 sequence (DNA): TGTGCCAGCAGCGTAGGGGAGGGACCCACAGATACGCAGTATTTT. Its protein product is CASSVGEGPTDTQYF. The gene calls are TRBV9 and TRBJ2-3; 7 nucleotides line up with TRBD2. CDR3 length: 15 amino acids. With 0 bases clipped from V and 2 bases from J, the junction kept 3 bases outside the gene matches. The germline gives CDR1 SGDLS, CDR2 YYNGEE.

The J gene is TRBJ1-1, the V gene TRBV6-1; the D is unclear. CDR3 length: 11 residues. V gave up 6 bases and J gave up 5 bases, with 7 bases separating them. Germline assignment: CDR1 MNHNS and CDR2 SASEGT. CDR3 nucleotides: TGTGCCAGCAGGATGGCTACTGAAGCTTTCTTT. Translating it yields CASRMATEAFF.

The rearrangement joins TRBV18 to TRBJ2-3; D perhaps matches TRBD2 (5 bases). The length of the CDR3 is 15 residues. Germline loops: CDR1 KGHSH, CDR2 LQKENI. Trimming shortened V by 4 bases and J by 3 bases, and 14 bases separated the two germline ends. CDR3 DNA: TGTGCCAGCTCACTGTCCGGTGGGAGAACAGATACGCAGTATTTT. It yields the protein CASSLSGGRTDTQYF.

The genes are TRBV5-1 and TRBJ2-6, with a possible D match to TRBD2 (5 bases). Germline CDR1 reads SGHRS; CDR2 reads YFSETQ. The length of the CDR3 is 16 residues. V lost 5 bases and J lost 2, with 14 bases in between. CDR3 sequence reads: CASRPEAPPGANVLTF. The CDR3 DNA sequence: TGCGCCAGCAGACCGGAGGCCCCCCCTGGGGCCAACGTCCTGACTTTC.

The rearrangement joins TRBV4-1 to TRBJ2-4; a weak D match, TRBD1 (6 bases). From germline, CDR1 is MGHRA and CDR2 YSYEKL. Trimming left V 1 base short and J 4 bases short, with 20 bases between. The CDR3 is 18 amino acids. The CDR3 protein is CASSQGSPAGDRKNIQYF. The DNA for the CDR3 is TGCGCCAGCAGCCAAGGATCCCCCGCAGGGGATAGAAAAAACATTCAGTACTTC.